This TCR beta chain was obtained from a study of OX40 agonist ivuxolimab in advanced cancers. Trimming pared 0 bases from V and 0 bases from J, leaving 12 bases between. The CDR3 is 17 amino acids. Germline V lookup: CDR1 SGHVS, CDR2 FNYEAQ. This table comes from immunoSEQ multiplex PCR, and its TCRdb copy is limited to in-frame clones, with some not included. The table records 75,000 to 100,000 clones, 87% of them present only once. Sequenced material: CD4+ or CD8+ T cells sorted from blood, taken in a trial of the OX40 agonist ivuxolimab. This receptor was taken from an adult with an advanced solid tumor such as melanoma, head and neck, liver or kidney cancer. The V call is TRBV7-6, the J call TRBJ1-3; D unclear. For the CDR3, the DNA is TGTGCCAGCAGCTTAGCAGGGATGGCGAACTCTGGAAACACCATATATTTT. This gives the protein CASSLAGMANSGNTIYF.